This paragraph covers one T cell receptor beta chain sequence. This clonotype was seen many times. The clone's antigen remains unknown. No base quality values were provided; no much bigger clone lies one nucleotide off. Interpreted using the paper, the time point label stands for: sample taken at primary tumor resection. For TCR sequencing, whole RNA was extracted from tumor and nontumor lung tissue, or from cryopreserved PBMC samples, and no cell sorting was done. The donors were approximately 70 patients from the lung TRACERx cohort who had early-stage, untreated non-small cell lung cancer. Only patients with enough RNA available from two or more tumor regions were chosen for TCR sequencing. The data were obtained in a study of spatial heterogeneity in lung cancer (dated by TCRdb to about 2019). For context, the study as a whole: More beta-chain than alpha-chain transcripts were consistently detected, likely reflecting higher beta-chain transcript abundance. In the raw uncorrected reads, each unique combination of TCR and UMI appeared more than ten times on average. The study quantitatively compared TCR alpha and beta repertoires across multiple tumor regions, matched nontumor lung and blood in non-small cell lung cancer. Nonsynonymous mutation counts, determined by whole-exome sequencing of tumor tissue, were related to features of the TCR repertoire. Both alpha and beta chains were TCR-sequenced in approximately 200 tumor regions, under 80 matched nontumor lung samples and 45 to 60 PBMC samples obtained at surgery.

The full study reports these points: Ubiquitous expanded tumor TCRs were detected in blood more often at tumor resection than at routine follow-up. Confirming at a functional level the hypothesis that regional TCRs recognize regional mutations was considered to require additional single-cell paired TCR alpha and beta sequencing.

From the cysteine through the phenylalanine, the CDR3 covers 13 amino acids. Kept here is only the CDR3 DNA, which spans 39 bases and is read in frame from base 1. According to the germline V gene, CDR1 reads MDHEN and CDR2 reads SYDVKM. V and J are truncated by 8 bases and 0 bases respectively, leaving an intervening sequence of 11 bases. The library relied on 5' RACE. The sample was run on a NextSeq 500. To allow correction of PCR and sequencing errors, the TCR library protocol tagged every TCR cDNA molecule with a unique molecular identifier. The study's own analysis went as follows. Decombinator tools were used for TCR identification, UMI-based error correction and CDR3 extraction. TCRs above a frequency of 2 per 1,000, corresponding to the top 1% of the tumor frequency distribution, were defined as expanded. Each repertoire was subsampled 100 times to 5,000 TCRs, after which Renyi diversity was computed with the R vegan package. To build CDR3 similarity networks, amino acid triplet string-kernel similarity was used, and CDR3s were connected when their pairwise similarity was above 0.82. The raw public data were reprocessed by TCRdb itself: fastp quality trimming at Q25, MiXCR clonotype calling, in-frame beta chains only. Records with the same CDR3 protein are collapsed into one entry carrying the most frequent genes and DNA. These V and J calls are TCRdb output, not the study's own analysis. For this sample there are under 50,000 distinct CDR3 sequences; 4% to 6% appear just once. The ten top clones hold roughly 25% of the sample.

Rearrangement joined TRBV28 to TRBJ2-7; tentative D gene TRBD1, with 6 bases matching. The receptor comes from a female donor with early-stage non-small cell lung cancer. Source: PBMCs, taken at surgery. The DNA sequence is TGTGCCAGCGAGGGGGACATCTCCTACGAGCAGTACTTC. Its product reads: CASEGDISYEQYF.